These 12 T cell receptor beta chains originate from one sample sequenced in a study of fetal regulatory T cell absence and autoimmunity (dated by TCRdb to about 2017). The receptor library was made with the immunoSEQ multiplex PCR assay. This immuneACCESS table, as held by TCRdb, lists in-frame sequences with V and J called but not all clones. Of the missing ones, under half trace to an unresolved V gene in checked studies; the others have no known cause. The sample includes more than 85,000 clones, with less than 80% observed a single time. The biggest ten clones account for less than 2.5% of the sample. Source material: pancreas tissue. The receptors shown here come from a male donor with IPEX syndrome.

The genes are TRBV5-8 and TRBJ1-5, with 7 bases that match TRBD1. Trimming cost V 5 bases and J 2 bases; bases outside gene matches: 4. The CDR3 totals 14 residues. The germline V gene encodes CDR1 SGHTS and CDR2 YDEGEE. The CDR3 region has the DNA TGTGCCAGCAGTCCCGGGACAGGCAATCAGCCCCAGCATTTT. Translation gives CASSPGTGNQPQHF.

J is TRBJ1-1 and V is TRBV27; D is perhaps TRBD1 (5 bases). This CDR3 spans 13 amino acids. Trimming pared 3 bases from V and 5 bases from J, leaving 10 bases between. CDR1 and CDR2 (germline): MNHEY, SMNVEV (reference sequence). The CDR3 nucleotides are TGTGCCAGCAGTTTTCGGGGGAGGACTGAAGCTTTCTTT. Its translation is CASSFRGRTEAFF.

This clone showed up just once. V gene TRBV15 combines with J gene TRBJ1-5; 10 bases fit TRBD1. The CDR3 consists of 16 residues. V lost 3 bases, J lost 6 bases, and 8 bases stayed unmatched. Germline V CDR1 and CDR2: LNHNV, YYDKDF (reference sequence). CDR3 DNA sequence: TGTGCCACCAGCAGCGAGACAGGGGGCTCCCCTCAGCCCCAGCATTTT. Protein product: CATSSETGGSPQPQHF.

This chain links TRBV19 with TRBJ2-1; D perhaps matches TRBD2 (6 bases). Germline V gene sequence: CDR1 LNHDA, CDR2 SQIVND (reference sequence). The CDR3 is 14 amino acids. Deletions cut 1 base from V and 5 bases from J, with 9 bases between. CDR3 nucleotide sequence: TGTGCCAGTAGTATAGCGGGAGAGAACAATGAGCAGTTCTTC. This sequence encodes CASSIAGENNEQFF.

The rearrangement uses TRBV7-9 and TRBJ1-1; tentative D call: TRBD1 (5 bases). Germline-derived CDR1 and CDR2 are SEHNR and FQNEAQ (reference sequence). The CDR3 has 13 residues. Trimming removed 4 bases from V and 1 base from J, with 7 bases in between. CDR3 coding DNA: TGTGCCAGCAGCTCCGGACAGAACACTGAAGCTTTCTTT. As protein: CASSSGQNTEAFF.

The chain links TRBV7-8 to TRBJ2-3; 12 bases line up with TRBD2. The CDR3 covers 18 residues. After removal of 4 bases from V and 4 bases from J, the junction contained 12 bases not matched to a gene. Germline-derived CDR1 and CDR2 are SGHVS and FQNEAQ. The CDR3 DNA follows: TGTGCCAGCAGCTCTCCCCTAGCGGGAGGGCCGGGGGCAGATACGCAGTATTTT. It encodes CASSSPLAGGPGADTQYF.

This clone has a handful of counts. The V gene is TRBV9, the J gene TRBJ1-6; D gene unclear. Germline V gene lookup returns CDR1 SGDLS and CDR2 YYNGEE. Between the trimmed V and J ends, which lost 4 bases and 2 bases, there was a span of 7 bases. CDR3 length equals 14 residues. In DNA, the CDR3 is TGTGCCAGCAGCCCCGTCCCCTATAATTCACCCCTCCACTTT. This gives the protein CASSPVPYNSPLHF.

This clone occurred once. V gene TRBV7-9 combines with J gene TRBJ1-2, with 9 bases lining up with TRBD1. V lost 5 bases and J lost 6; bases outside the gene matches: 10. The CDR3 runs 15 residues. Germline CDR1 and CDR2: SEHNR and FQNEAQ (reference sequence). The chain's CDR3 is CASSPHRDRVHGYTF. CDR3 bases: TGTGCCAGCAGCCCGCACCGGGACAGGGTCCATGGCTACACCTTC.

This clone turned up a few times. The chain has TRBV4-2 and TRBJ2-7; 11 bases fit TRBD2. This CDR3 spans 16 amino acids. With 0 bases clipped from V and 4 bases from J, the junction kept 5 bases outside the gene matches. Per germline, CDR1 LGHNA and CDR2 YNFKEQ. This CDR3 reads CASSQDVASGRYEQYF. Here the CDR3 DNA reads TGTGCCAGCAGCCAAGATGTGGCTAGCGGGAGGTACGAGCAGTACTTC.

The rearrangement joins TRBV15 to TRBJ1-1; D call uncertain. Germline lookup yields CDR1 LNHNV and CDR2 YYDKDF (reference sequence). CDR3 length: 13 amino acids. V lost 3 bases to trimming and J lost 2 bases, with 7 bases between them. CDR3 protein: CATSRRGNTEAFF. The CDR3 coding sequence is TGTGCCACCAGCAGGCGGGGAAACACTGAAGCTTTCTTT.

The count of this clone is one. The chain has TRBV7-9 and TRBJ2-3; D is unclear. The germline CDR1 and CDR2 sequences are SEHNR and FQNEAQ (reference sequence). The length of the CDR3 is 14 residues. V was clipped by 1 base and J by 0 bases, with 5 bases between them. This chain's CDR3 is CASSLGASTDTQYF. CDR3 sequence (DNA): TGTGCCAGCAGCTTAGGGGCTAGCACAGATACGCAGTATTTT.

The V and J genes are TRBV7-9 and TRBJ1-1, with no clear D. V shed 1 base and J shed 2 bases, with 8 bases lying between them. The CDR3 contains 14 residues. Germline V CDR1 and CDR2: SEHNR, FQNEAQ (reference sequence). The CDR3 DNA is TGTGCCAGCAGCTTAGAAGGTCTTAACACTGAAGCTTTCTTT. Encoded protein: CASSLEGLNTEAFF.